The sequence of this T cell receptor beta chain was determined in a study of neurological immune-mediated disorders (dated by TCRdb to between 2017 and 2020). About the investigation overall: Peripheral blood TCR-beta repertoires from patients with HTLV-I-associated myelopathy (HAM/TSP), patients with multiple sclerosis, and healthy controls were compared in the study using UMI-based sequencing. The cohort comprised roughly 69 subjects: some 14 HAM/TSP patients, approximately 34 multiple sclerosis patients and 20 healthy controls. Longitudinal samples, technical triplicates and paired sorted CD4+ and CD8+ T-cell subsets, alongside PBMC samples, were included among the approximately 98 TCR-beta libraries. Longitudinal HAM/TSP donors and healthy donors each had 3 time-points at intervals of about 3-40 months.

cDNA was synthesized by template-switch 5'RACE using a primer carrying a 10-nucleotide random unique molecular identifier by which each TCR transcript was tagged. Each sequencing run produced over 160 million TCR-beta sequences covering 15-18 subjects. The RNeasy kit was used to extract total RNA. TCR-beta VDJ regions were amplified with primers for the TCR constant region and the 5'RACE anchor, using the KAPA Real-time Library Amplification kit. Sample indexes and Illumina adaptors were added in a first PCR, after which library yield was increased in a second PCR. After purification with Ampure beads, the TCR product of roughly 650 bp was size-selected on a 2% E-gel SizeSelection system. Before pooling, library quality was checked on a Bioanalyzer, concentration was measured with Qubit, and libraries were quantified with the Kapa Library Quantification kit. Paired-end 2 x 150 bp sequencing of the libraries was performed on an Illumina HiSeq 2500. To increase sequence diversity, about 25-31% phiX was spiked into each library pool. The study's own analysis went as follows. The UMI-based MiGEC pipeline processed quality-filtered reads and removed over 75% of raw TCR sequences during error correction. VDJ genes were aligned to IMGT germline references, and clonotypes were defined by unique CDR3 amino acid sequence plus V-J genes. VDJtools evaluated clonal expansion, Shannon diversity and CDR3 relatedness (CalcPairwiseDistances, ClusterSamples); CLCbio workbench built phylogenetic trees. Clones with at least 8 unique UMIs were defined as expanded, with this threshold being based on coefficient-of-variation modelling across technical triplicates. The raw public reads went through TCRdb reprocessing: fastp at Q25, MiXCR clone calling, in-frame beta chains kept. Here each entry gathers all rows of one CDR3 protein and keeps the most common genes and DNA. The V and J calls and clone size come from TCRdb's table, not from the authors' own analysis. Recorded for this sample are around 51,000 distinct CDR3 sequences; roughly an eighth of them occurred a single time. Approximately 10% of the sample rests with the top ten.

There are many counts of this clonotype. No antigen is known for it. No base quality values were provided; no much bigger clone lies one nucleotide off. According to the germline V gene, CDR1 reads MGHDK and CDR2 reads SYGVNS. The CDR3 starts with the cysteine, ends with the phenylalanine, and has 14 residues. Of the read, only the CDR3 DNA is kept; its 42 bases are in frame from base 1. V is shortened by 2 bases, J by 6 bases, and the region joining them spans 11 bases. What the research found in general, with its limitations: No identical CDR3 amino acid sequences were found to be shared among expanded clones across subjects, suggesting that TCR-beta repertoires were private in all groups. TCR clonal expansion was highest in HAM/TSP patients and lowest in MS patients, with MS patients falling below even healthy controls.

The time point label of this sample denotes: longitudinal time-point 3. Unsorted PBMC libraries were generated from 2 million PBMCs stored in RNAlater at -80 °C until RNA extraction. Peripheral blood was subjected to Ficoll-Hypaque density gradient centrifugation to isolate PBMCs, which were then cryopreserved in liquid nitrogen. The sample was PBMCs. Recombination connected TRBV25-1 to TRBJ1-5; confidence is insufficient to name the D gene. This clonotype was obtained from a male donor with HTLV-1-associated myelopathy (HAM/TSP). The CDR3: CASSEAQVGQPQHF. The base sequence is TGTGCCAGCAGTGAAGCCCAGGTCGGTCAGCCCCAGCATTTT.